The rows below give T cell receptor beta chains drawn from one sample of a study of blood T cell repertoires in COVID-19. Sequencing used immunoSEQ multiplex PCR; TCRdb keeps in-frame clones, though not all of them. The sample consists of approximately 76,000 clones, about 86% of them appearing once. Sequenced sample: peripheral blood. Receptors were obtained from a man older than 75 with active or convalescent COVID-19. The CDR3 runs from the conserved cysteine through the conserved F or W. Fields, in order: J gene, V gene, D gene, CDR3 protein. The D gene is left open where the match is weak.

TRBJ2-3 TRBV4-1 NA CASSSSTDTQYF
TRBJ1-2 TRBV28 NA CASSLLGGEREQDGYTF
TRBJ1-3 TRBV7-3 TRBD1 CASSRSTGGSGNTIYF
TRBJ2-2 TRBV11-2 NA CATPRPQGTGELFF
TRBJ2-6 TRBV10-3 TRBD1 CAIRQGYSGANVLTF
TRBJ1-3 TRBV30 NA CAWSSSRDYSGNTIYF
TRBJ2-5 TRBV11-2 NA CASSLRLALETQYF
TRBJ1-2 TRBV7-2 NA CASSRGGAELGYTF
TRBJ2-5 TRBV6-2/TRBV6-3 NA CASSNQGWDQETQYF
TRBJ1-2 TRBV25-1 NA CASSAASFGSNYGYTF
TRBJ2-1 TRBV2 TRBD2 CASRTSSGRTGEQFF
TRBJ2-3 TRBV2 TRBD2 CASSDPRTSGSLLYADTQYF
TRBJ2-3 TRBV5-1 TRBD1 CASSYSGTGTYTQYF
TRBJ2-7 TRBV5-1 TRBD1 CASSPGQGATSANYEQYF
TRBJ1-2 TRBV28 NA CASSRPTGEDYGYTF
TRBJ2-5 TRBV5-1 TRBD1 CASSLSGTGQETQYF
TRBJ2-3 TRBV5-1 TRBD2 CASSATSGGEGSDTQYF